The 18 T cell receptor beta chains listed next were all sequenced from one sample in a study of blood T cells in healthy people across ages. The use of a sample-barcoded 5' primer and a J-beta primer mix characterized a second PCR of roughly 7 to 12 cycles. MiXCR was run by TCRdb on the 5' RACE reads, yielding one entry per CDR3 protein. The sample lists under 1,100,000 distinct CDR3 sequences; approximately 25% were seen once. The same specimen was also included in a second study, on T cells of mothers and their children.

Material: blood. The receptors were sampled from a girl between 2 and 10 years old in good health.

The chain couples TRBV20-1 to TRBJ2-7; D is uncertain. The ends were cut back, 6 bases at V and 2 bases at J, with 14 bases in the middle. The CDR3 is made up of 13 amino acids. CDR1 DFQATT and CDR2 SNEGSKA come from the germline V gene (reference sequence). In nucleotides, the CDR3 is TGCAGTGCCCATAGTGGAACAGCCTACGAGCAGTACTTC. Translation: CSAHSGTAYEQYF.

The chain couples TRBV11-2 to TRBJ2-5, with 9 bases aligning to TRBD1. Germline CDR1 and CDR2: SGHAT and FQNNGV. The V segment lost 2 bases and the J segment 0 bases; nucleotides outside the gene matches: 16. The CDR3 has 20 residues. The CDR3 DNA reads TGTGCCAGCAGCTTAATCGTTTCGGGACAGGGTCTCTTGTACCAAGAGACCCAGTACTTC. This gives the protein CASSLIVSGQGLLYQETQYF.

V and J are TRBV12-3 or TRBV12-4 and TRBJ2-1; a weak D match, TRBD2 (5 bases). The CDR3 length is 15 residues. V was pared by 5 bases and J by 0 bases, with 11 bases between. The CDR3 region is CASSVRESSYNEQFF. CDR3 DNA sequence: TGTGCCAGCAGTGTGAGGGAAAGCTCCTACAATGAGCAGTTCTTC.

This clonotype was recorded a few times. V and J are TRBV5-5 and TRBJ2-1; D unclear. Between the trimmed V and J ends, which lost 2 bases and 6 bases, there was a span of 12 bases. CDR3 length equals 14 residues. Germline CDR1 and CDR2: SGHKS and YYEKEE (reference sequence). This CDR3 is CASSFSYSRNEQFF. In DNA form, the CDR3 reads TGTGCCAGCAGCTTCTCCTACTCTCGCAATGAGCAGTTCTTC.

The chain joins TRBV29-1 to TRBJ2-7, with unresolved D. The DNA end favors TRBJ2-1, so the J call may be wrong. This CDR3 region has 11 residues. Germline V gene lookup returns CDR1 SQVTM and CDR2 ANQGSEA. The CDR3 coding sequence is TGCAGCGTAGTCACCGACCAAGAGCAGTTCTTC. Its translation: CSVVTDQEQFF.

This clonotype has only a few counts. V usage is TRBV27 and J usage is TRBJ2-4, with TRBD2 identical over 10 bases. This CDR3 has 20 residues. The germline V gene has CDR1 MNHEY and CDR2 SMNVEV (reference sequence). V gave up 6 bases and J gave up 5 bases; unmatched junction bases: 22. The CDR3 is CASSPVGLAGEWGPQNIQYF. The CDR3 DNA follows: TGTGCCAGCAGCCCGGTCGGGCTAGCGGGAGAGTGGGGGCCCCAAAACATTCAGTACTTC.

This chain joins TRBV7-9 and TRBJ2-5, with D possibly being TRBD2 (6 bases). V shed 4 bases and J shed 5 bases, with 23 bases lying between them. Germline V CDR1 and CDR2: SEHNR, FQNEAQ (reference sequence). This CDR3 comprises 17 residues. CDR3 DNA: TGTGCCAGCAGCTCTCAATCCCCTAGGGGCGGAGGGGAGACCCAGTACTTC. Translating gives CASSSQSPRGGGETQYF.

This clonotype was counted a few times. CDR3 in DNA: TGTGCCAGCACCCTGGGACAGACATACGAGCAGTACTTC. This sequence encodes CASTLGQTYEQYF. The chain employs TRBV7-2 and TRBJ2-7; 7 positions agree with TRBD1. Unmatched junction bases numbered 7, after V lost 7 bases and J lost 4 bases. The CDR3 sequence is 13 residues long. The germline gives CDR1 SGHTA, CDR2 FQGNSA.

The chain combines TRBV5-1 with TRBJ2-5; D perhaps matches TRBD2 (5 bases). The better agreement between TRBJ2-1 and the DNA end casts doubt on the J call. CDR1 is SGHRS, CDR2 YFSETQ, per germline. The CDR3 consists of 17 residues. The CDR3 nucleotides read TGCGCCAGCAGCTTGGGTCTAGCCCGAGAAACAGACAATGAGCAGTTCTTC. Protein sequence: CASSLGLARETDNEQFF.

CDR3 protein: CASSSGGLGTYEQYF. In nucleotides, the CDR3 is TGTGCCAGCAGTTCCGGTGGGTTAGGGACCTACGAGCAGTACTTC. The chain recombines TRBV6-5 with TRBJ2-7; no definite D call. Trimming left V 4 bases short and J 2 bases short, with 15 bases between. Germline V lookup: CDR1 MNHEY, CDR2 SVGAGI. The CDR3 sequence is 15 residues long.

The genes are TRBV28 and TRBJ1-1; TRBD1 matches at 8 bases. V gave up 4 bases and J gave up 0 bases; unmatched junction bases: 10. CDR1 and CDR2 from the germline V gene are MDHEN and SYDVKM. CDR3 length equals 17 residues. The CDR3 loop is CASSSGPGTGLNTEAFF. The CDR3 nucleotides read TGTGCCAGCAGTTCCGGTCCCGGGACAGGATTGAACACTGAAGCTTTCTTT. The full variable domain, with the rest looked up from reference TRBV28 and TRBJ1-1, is DVKVTQSSRYLVKRTGEKVFLECVQDMDHENMFWYRQDPGLGLRLIYFSYDVKMKEKGDIPEGYSVSREKKERFSLILESASTNQTSMYLCASSSGPGTGLNTEAFFGQGTRLTVV.

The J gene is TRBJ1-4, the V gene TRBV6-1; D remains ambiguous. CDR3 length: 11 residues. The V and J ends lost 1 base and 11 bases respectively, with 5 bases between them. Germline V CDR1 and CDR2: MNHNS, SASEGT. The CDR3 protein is CASSEGYKLFF. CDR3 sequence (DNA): TGTGCCAGCAGTGAAGGGTACAAACTGTTTTTT.

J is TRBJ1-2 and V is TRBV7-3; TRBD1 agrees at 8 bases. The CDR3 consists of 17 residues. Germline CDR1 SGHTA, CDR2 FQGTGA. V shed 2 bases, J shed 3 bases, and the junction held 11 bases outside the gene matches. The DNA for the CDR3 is TGTGCCAGCAGCTTAGGCGGGGGACAGGTCGATTACTATGGCTACACCTTC. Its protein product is CASSLGGGQVDYYGYTF.

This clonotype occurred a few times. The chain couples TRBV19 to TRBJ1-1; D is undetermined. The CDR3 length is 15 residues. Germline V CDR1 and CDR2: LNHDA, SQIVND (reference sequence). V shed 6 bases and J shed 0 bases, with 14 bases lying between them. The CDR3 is CASSLGRNMNTEAFF. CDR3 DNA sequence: TGTGCCAGTAGCCTTGGACGGAACATGAACACTGAAGCTTTCTTT.

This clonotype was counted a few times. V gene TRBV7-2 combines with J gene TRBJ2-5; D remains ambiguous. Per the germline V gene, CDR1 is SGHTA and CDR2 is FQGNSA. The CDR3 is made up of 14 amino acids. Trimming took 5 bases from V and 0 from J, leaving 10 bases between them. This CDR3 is CASSILVNQETQYF. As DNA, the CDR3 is TGTGCCAGCAGCATTTTAGTCAACCAAGAGACCCAGTACTTC.

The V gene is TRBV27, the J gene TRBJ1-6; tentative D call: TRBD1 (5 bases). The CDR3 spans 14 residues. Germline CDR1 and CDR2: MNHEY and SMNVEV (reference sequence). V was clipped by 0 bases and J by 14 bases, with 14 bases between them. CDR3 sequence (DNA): TGTGCCAGCAGTTTATCGATATCTGGGGGATCCCTCCACTTT. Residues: CASSLSISGGSLHF.

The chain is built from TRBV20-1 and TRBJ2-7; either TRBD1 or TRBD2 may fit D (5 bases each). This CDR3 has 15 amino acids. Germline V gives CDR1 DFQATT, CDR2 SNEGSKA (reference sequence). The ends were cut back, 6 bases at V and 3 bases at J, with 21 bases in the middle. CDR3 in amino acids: CSALTTGTDLYEQYF. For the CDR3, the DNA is TGCAGTGCACTAACTACCGGGACCGACCTCTACGAGCAGTACTTC.

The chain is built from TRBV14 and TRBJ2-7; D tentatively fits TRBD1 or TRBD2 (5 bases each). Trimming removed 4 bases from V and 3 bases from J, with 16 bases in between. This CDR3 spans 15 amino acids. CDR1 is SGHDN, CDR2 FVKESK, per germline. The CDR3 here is CASSPSGRALYEQYF. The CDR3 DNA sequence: TGTGCCAGCAGCCCCTCGGGGCGAGCCCTCTACGAGCAGTACTTC.